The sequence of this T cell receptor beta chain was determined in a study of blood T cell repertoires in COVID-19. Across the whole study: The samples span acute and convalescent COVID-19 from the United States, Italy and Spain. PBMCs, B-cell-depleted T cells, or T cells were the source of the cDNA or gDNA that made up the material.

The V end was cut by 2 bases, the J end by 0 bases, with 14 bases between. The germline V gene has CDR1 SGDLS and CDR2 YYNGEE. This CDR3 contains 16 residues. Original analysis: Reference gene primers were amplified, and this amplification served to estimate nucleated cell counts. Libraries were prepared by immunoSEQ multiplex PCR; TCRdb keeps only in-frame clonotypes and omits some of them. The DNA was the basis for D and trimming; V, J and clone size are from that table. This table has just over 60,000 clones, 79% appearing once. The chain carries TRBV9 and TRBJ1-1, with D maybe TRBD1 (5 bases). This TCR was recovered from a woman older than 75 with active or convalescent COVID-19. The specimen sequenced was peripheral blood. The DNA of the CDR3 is TGTGCCAGCAGCGTCGGGACGGGACTCTTGAACACTGAAGCTTTCTTT. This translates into CASSVGTGLLNTEAFF.